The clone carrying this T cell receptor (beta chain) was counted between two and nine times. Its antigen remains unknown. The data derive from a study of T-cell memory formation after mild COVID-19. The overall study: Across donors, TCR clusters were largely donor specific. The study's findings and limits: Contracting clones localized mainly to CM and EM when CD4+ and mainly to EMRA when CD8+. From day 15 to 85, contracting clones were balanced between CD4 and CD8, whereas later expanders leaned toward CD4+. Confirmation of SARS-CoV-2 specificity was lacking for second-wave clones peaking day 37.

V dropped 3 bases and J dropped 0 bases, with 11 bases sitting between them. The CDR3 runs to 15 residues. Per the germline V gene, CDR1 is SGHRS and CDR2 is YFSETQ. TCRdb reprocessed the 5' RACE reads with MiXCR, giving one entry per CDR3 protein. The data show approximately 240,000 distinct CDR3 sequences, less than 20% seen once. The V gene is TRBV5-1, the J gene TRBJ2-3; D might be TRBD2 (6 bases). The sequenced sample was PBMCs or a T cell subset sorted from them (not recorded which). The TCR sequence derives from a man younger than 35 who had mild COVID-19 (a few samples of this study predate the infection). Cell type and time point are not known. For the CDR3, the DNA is TGCGCCAGCAGCTCGGGACTTTCCAGCACAGATACGCAGTATTTT. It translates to CASSSGLSSTDTQYF.